Given below is one T cell receptor beta chain in context. This receptor's antigen is unknown. A junction end diverges from the germline sequence, so it may reflect a read error. Reading from cysteine to phenylalanine, the CDR3 counts 16 amino acids. The sequence is cut down to CDR3 DNA, 48 bases in frame from base 1. RNA was isolated from bulk unsorted tissue, and RNA quality was assessed with a NanoDrop ND-1000 and an Agilent 2100. Donors were newly diagnosed lung cancer patients admitted for thoracic surgery in China between August and November 2014, without prior chemotherapy. Patients who had received previous radiotherapy or chemotherapy, or who had another concurrent cancer, were excluded from the study. Pieces of surgical tissue measuring about 1-2 cm3 were kept in RNAlater solution and stored at -80 degrees C until use. This entry belongs to a study of tumor and adjacent non-tumor tissue in lung cancer (dated by TCRdb to 2017 to 2018). Looking at the study overall: The cohort included some twelve adenocarcinoma, a couple of squamous cell carcinoma and 1 small cell lung cancer patients. The study compared bulk TCRbeta repertoires between lung tumor tissue and matched distant non-tumor lung tissue from fewer than 18 lung cancer patients. Fewer than 35 paired specimens, one tumor and one normal lung sample per patient, were profiled by TCRbeta CDR3 sequencing. Sequencing produced 130 million or so productive TCRbeta reads in total, an average of approximately 4.2 million reads per sample. Among the roughly 15 patients, ages ranged from about 31 to 85 years, around ten were men and 5 were women, and disease was TNM stage I to III. The study at large found these results: A significantly larger cumulative share of the repertoire was made up by the top 100 clones in normal lung than in tumor tissue. Only roughly 15 patients were in the cohort, and the authors stated that larger samples and more detailed clinical data are needed. TCR diversity (inverse Simpson) was significantly higher in tumor than in normal lung tissue (431.37 vs 166.20, P = 0.0075, Mann-Whitney U test). TCR diversity was significantly higher in younger patients, and greater tumor TCR diversity was associated with shorter overall survival and shorter disease-free survival. Peripheral blood was not sequenced, so blood TCRbeta repertoires were not examined in the lung cancer patients of the study. Neither the sequencing platform nor unique molecular identifiers are named or mentioned anywhere in the methods.

Libraries were constructed by multiplex PCR. Sequencer: Illumina HiSeq 2500. TCRbeta libraries were constructed through three rounds of nested PCR with primers (Table S4) according to protocols modified from ARM-PCR. Before sequencing, PCR products in the 200-500 bp range were cut out of the gel and cleaned up using the QIAquick gel extraction kit. For the original study's pipeline: Reads were cleaned using Trimmomatic, were merged into complete CDR3 sequences using FLASH, and were assigned to V(D)J germline segments using MiTCR. VDJtools was used to compute clonal diversity as the inverse Simpson's index. In-frame sequences lacking a premature stop codon were counted as productive reads. TCRdb trimmed public reads at Q25 via fastp, called clones via MiXCR and kept in-frame beta chains. Records with the same CDR3 protein are collapsed into one entry carrying the most frequent genes and DNA. Clone size and V and J calls follow TCRdb, not the original study. The sample table shows about 70,000 distinct CDR3 sequences, and more than 70% are seen once. The ten largest clones represent 28% of the sample.

The chain employs TRBV6-7 and TRBJ2-3; 8 bases in between match TRBD2. TRBV6-7 is known as an ORF, though its function is uncertain. Sequencing input: lung tumor tissue. The sequence derives from a man in his 60s with non-small cell lung cancer. The encoded CDR3 is CASSYTNGRVADTQYF. The base sequence is TGTGCCAGCAGTTATACGAACGGGAGGGTGGCAGATACGCAGTATTTC.